This T cell receptor (beta chain) was found in a study of cytomegalovirus exposure and HLA in healthy donors. Study context: Clustering assigned 70% to 90% of the 350 to 400 genotyped donors to the Caucasian-associated ancestry cluster. General observations from the study: After further analysis at a later stage, 17,000 or so TCR beta sequences were associated with HLA alleles at 0.05 false discovery rate. Analyses of presence/absence relied on an assumption of roughly uniform sequencing depth across donors.

Trimming took 6 bases from V and 6 from J, leaving 15 bases between them. This CDR3 is built from 13 residues. From germline, CDR1 is MNHNS and CDR2 SASEGT. Both 60 Vbeta primers and 13 Jbeta primers went into the PCR. Sequencing was performed with immunoSEQ multiplex PCR; in TCRdb, only in-frame clones are kept and a portion is missing. The sample holds about 120,000 clones, 75% to 85% seen once. On this clone itself: As yet, its antigen is unknown.

The source is a male donor in good health and CMV-seronegative. Sequenced material: PBMCs. The chain is built from TRBV6-1 and TRBJ2-7; perhaps TRBD2 as D (5 bases). CDR3 region: CASSPRDRSEQYF. CDR3 nucleotides: TGTGCCAGCAGCCCCCGGGATCGAAGCGAGCAGTACTTC.